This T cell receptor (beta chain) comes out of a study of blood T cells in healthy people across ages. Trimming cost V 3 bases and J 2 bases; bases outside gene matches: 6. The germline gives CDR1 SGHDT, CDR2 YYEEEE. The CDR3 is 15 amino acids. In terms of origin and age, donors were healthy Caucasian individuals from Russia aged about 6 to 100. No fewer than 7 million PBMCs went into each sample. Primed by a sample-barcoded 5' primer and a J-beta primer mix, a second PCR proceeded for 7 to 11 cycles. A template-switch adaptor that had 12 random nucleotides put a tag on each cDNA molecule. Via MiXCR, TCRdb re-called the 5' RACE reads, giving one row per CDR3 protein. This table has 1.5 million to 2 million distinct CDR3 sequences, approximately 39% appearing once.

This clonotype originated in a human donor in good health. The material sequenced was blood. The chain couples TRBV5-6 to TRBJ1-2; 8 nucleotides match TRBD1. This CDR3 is CASSYRQGINYGYTF. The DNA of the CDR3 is TGTGCCAGCAGCTACCGACAGGGGATAAACTATGGCTACACCTTC.